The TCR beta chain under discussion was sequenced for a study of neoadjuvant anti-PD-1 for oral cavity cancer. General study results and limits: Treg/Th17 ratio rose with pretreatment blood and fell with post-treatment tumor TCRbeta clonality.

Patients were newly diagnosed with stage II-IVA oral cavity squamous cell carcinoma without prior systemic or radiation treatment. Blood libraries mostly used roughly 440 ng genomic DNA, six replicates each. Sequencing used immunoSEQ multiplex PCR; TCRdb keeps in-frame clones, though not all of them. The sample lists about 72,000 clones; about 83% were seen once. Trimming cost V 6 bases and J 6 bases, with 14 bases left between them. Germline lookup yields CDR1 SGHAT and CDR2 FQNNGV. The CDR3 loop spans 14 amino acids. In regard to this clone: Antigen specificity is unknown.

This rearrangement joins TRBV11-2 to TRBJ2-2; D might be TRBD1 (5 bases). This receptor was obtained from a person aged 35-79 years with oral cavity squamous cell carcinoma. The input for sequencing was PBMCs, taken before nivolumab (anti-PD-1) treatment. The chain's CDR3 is CASSFNAGSGELFF. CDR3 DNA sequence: TGTGCCAGCAGTTTCAACGCAGGGTCCGGGGAGCTGTTTTTT.